This T cell receptor beta chain was profiled in a study of regulatory T cells in long-lasting Graves disease. Study as a whole: Positive TSH receptor antibodies alongside over 5 years of antithyroid drugs were what marked Graves' disease as persistent.

Whole-study results and caveats: Samples came from peripheral blood alone, without thyroid tissue.

Time point defined: persistent/refractory GD, antithyroid drugs over 5 years with positive TRAb. Making the TCR library involved RNA that had been extracted from PBMCs. EDTA tubes received around 9 milliliters of collected peripheral blood. Combining iRepertoire HTBI primers with Arm-PCR of CDR3 regions, the authors built TCR beta libraries. TCRdb reprocessed the multiplex PCR reads via MiXCR and lists one record per CDR3 protein. In the table there are around 400,000 distinct CDR3 sequences, approximately 25% of which are singletons. The CDR3 spans 13 residues. The V end lost 6 bases, the J end lost 0 bases, and 8 bases lay between the germline ends. Germline loops: CDR1 MDHEN, CDR2 SYDVKM. This clonotype was recorded at least ten times. Its antigen remains unidentified.

This chain uses TRBV28 with TRBJ1-1, with D perhaps matching TRBD1 (5 bases). The sequenced sample was peripheral blood mononuclear cells (PBMCs), obtained when the disease was refractory, from a patient treated with antithyroid drugs. The clonotype originates from a woman in her forties with Graves disease. The CDR3 spells CASRHRLNTEAFF. As DNA, the CDR3 is TGTGCCAGCAGGCACAGGTTGAACACTGAAGCTTTCTTT.